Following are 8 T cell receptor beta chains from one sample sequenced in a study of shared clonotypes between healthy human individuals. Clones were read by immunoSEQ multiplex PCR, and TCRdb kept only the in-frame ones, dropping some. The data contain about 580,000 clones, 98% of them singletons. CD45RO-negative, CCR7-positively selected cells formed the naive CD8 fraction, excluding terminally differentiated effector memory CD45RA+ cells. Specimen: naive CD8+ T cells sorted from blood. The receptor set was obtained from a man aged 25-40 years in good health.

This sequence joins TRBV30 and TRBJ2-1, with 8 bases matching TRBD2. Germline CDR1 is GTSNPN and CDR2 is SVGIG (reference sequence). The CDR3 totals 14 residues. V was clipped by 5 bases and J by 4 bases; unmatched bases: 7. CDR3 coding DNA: TGTGCCTGGGACCCTAGCGGGCTTTACAATGAGCAGTTCTTC. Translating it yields CAWDPSGLYNEQFF.

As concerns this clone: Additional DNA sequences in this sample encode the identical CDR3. In DNA, the CDR3 is TGTGCCAGCAGCTTAAGTTCCTACGAGCAGTACTTC. Translating gives CASSLSSYEQYF. The chain recombines TRBV7-9 with TRBJ2-7, with D unclear. Trimming pared 2 bases from V and 1 base from J, leaving 3 bases between. This CDR3 spans 12 amino acids. Germline V lookup: CDR1 SEHNR, CDR2 FQNEAQ (reference sequence).

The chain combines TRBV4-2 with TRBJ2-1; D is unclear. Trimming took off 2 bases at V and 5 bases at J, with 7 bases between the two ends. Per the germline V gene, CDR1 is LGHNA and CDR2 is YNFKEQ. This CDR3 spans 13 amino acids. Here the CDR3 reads CASSQLDDNEQFF. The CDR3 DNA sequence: TGTGCCAGCAGCCAACTGGACGACAATGAGCAGTTCTTC.

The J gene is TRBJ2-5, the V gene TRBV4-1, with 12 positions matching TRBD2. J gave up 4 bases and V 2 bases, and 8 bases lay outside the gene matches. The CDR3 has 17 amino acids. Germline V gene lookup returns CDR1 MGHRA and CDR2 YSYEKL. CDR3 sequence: CASSQTNPGLAGETQYF. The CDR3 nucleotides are TGCGCCAGCAGCCAAACTAACCCGGGACTAGCGGGAGAGACCCAGTACTTC.

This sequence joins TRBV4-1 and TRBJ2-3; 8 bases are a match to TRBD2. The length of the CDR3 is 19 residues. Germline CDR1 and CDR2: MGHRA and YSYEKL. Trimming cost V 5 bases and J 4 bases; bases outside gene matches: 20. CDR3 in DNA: TGCGCCAGCAGCGGGACTAGTCCCCCTGGCGGGGTGCGGGCAGATACGCAGTATTTT. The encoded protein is CASSGTSPPGGVRADTQYF.

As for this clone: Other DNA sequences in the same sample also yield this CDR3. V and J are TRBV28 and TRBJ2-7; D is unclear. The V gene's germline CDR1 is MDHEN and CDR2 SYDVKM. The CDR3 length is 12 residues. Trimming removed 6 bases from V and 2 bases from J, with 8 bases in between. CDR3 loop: CASRDLTYEQYF. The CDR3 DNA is TGTGCCAGCAGGGACCTTACCTACGAGCAGTACTTC.

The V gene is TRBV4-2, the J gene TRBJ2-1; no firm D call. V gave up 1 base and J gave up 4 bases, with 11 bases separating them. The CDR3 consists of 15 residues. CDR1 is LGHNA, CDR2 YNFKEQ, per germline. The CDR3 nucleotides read TGTGCCAGCAGCCAAGTTCGATCTCTTTACAATGAGCAGTTCTTC. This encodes CASSQVRSLYNEQFF.

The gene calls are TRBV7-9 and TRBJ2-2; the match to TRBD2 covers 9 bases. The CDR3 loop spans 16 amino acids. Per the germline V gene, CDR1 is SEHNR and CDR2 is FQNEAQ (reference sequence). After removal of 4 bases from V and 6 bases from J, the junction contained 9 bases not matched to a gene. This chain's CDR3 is CASSSLAGAGPGELFF. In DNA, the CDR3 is TGTGCCAGCAGCTCCTTAGCGGGAGCTGGGCCCGGGGAGCTGTTTTTT.